This entry concerns a single TCR beta chain. Its antigen remains unidentified. The conserved final phenylalanine or tryptophan is absent from the CDR3, which likely points to a read error. Because the CDR3's place on the DNA is in doubt, the DNA is left out and the CDR3 is given as listed by TCRdb. This specimen belongs to a study of Graves' ophthalmopathy and Graves' hyperthyroidism. Across the whole study: Stable hyperthyroidism was defined by absence of ophthalmopathy within 18 months of follow-up. Findings and caveats of the study: Both a 70.59% sensitivity and a roughly 75% specificity characterized the model's predictions of ophthalmopathy progression.

Pregnant or lactating patients and those with other autoimmune diseases or uncontrolled infections were excluded. Orbital computed tomography and thyroid ultrasound, along with TRAb, serum thyroxine and clinical symptoms, underpinned diagnosis. Amplification targeted the TCR beta CDR3 regions, with RNA transcripts as the source material. HTBI primers were employed in first-round RT-PCR, then a second-round multiplex PCR followed. Using its own MiXCR run on the multiplex PCR reads, TCRdb lists one record per CDR3 protein. Of some 1.1 million distinct CDR3 sequences listed, roughly 35% are singletons. Germline V lookup: CDR1 SGHTA, CDR2 FQGNSA. The CDR3 numbers 8 amino acids, ends counted.

The gene calls are TRBV7-2 and TRBJ2-5. This receptor was taken from an adult man with Graves' hyperthyroidism. Sequenced material: peripheral blood or thyroid tissue (not recorded which). CDR3: CASSLALG.